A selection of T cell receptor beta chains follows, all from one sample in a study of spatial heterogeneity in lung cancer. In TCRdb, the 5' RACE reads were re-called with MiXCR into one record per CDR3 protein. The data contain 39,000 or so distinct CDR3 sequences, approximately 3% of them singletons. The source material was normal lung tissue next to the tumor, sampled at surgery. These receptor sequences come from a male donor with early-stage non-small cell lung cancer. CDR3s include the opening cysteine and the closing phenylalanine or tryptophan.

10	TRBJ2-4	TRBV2	CASGQNIQYF
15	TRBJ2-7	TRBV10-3	CAISGVVRGLFEQYF
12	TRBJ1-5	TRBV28	CASSTSNQPQHF
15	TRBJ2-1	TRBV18	CASSRTGGMDNEQFF
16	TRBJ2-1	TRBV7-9	CASSPGLASGNNEQFF
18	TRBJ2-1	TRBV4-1	CASSQGRGDGSARNEQFF
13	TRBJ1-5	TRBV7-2	CASSADRDQPQHF
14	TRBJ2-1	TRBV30	CAWRTGQGIDEQFF
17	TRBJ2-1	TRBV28	CASSPTRTSGNYNEQFF
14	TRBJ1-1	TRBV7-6	CASSRQGRNTEAFF
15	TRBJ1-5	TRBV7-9	CASSLGGYSNQPQHF
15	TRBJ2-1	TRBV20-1	CSANLGAGANNEQFF
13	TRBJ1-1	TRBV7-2	CASSLNRDTEAFF
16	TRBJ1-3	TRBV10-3	CAISASGSLSGNTIYF
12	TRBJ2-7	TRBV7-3	CASSAGGSEQYF
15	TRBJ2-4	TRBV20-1	CSASSSEESKNIQYF
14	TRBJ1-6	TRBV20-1	CSASPDREGSPLHF